This T cell receptor beta chain was retrieved from a study of T-cell reconstitution after alpha-beta-depleted transplantation in children. Unique molecular identifiers featured in how the TCRbeta library was prepared. MiXCR, applied by TCRdb to the PCR reads, yields one record per CDR3 protein. The table shows hundreds of thousands of distinct CDR3 sequences, with roughly 14% occurring only once. Ten or more counts support this clonotype. The germline V and J ends were trimmed by 5 bases and 1 base, with 15 bases remaining between them. The CDR3 length is 15 residues. Germline CDR1 is MDHEN and CDR2 is SYDVKM.

V usage is TRBV28 and J usage is TRBJ2-7; D perhaps matches TRBD2 (7 bases). This clonotype was obtained from a girl aged 2-9 years with congenital amegakaryocytic thrombocytopenia, due to receive a stem cell transplant. This specimen consisted of PBMCs, obtained before TCRalphabeta/CD19-depleted stem cell transplant. CDR3 amino acids: CASSQTRGGSYEQYF. Written as DNA, the CDR3 is TGTGCCAGCAGTCAGACAAGGGGGGGATCCTACGAGCAGTACTTC.